The 10 T cell receptor beta chains listed next were all sequenced from one sample in a study of regulatory T cells in long-lasting Graves disease. Sequencing libraries for TCR beta were prepared with iRepertoire HTBI primers and Arm-PCR of CDR3 regions. TCRdb redid the calling of the multiplex PCR reads with MiXCR, one entry per CDR3 protein. The sample lists 360,000 or so distinct CDR3 sequences, approximately 15% occurring once. The time point is: newly diagnosed GD, antithyroid drugs for less than 3 months. Preparation of the TCR library used RNA extracted from PBMCs. These data were also filed under a second study, of T cells in Graves' hyperthyroidism and ophthalmopathy.

Sequenced material: peripheral blood mononuclear cells (PBMCs), taken at new diagnosis, from a patient treated with antithyroid drugs. The receptors shown here come from a man in his forties or fifties with Graves disease.

This chain connects TRBV19 to TRBJ1-6, with D perhaps TRBD1 (5 bases). CDR1 and CDR2 from the germline V gene are LNHDA and SQIVND (reference sequence). Trimming took off 5 bases at V and 7 bases at J, with 12 bases between the two ends. This CDR3 has 14 amino acids. The CDR3 DNA sequence: TGTGCCAGTAGTGTTCCCGGGGGAAATTCACCCCTCCACTTT. Amino acids: CASSVPGGNSPLHF.

The V gene is TRBV6-5, the J gene TRBJ2-7; no reliable D call. The ends were cut back, 0 bases at V and 1 base at J, with 22 bases in the middle. Germline V gene sequence: CDR1 MNHEY, CDR2 SVGAGI. This CDR3 contains 19 residues. DNA of the CDR3: TGTGCCAGCAGTTACTCGATGGTTGGTACCGCTTCGTCTTCCTACGAGCAGTACTTC. Encoded protein: CASSYSMVGTASSSYEQYF.

This clonotype was observed a few times. This chain connects TRBV7-8 to TRBJ2-2, with D possibly TRBD2 on 5 matching bases. The V end lost 5 bases, the J end lost 13 bases, and 14 bases lay between the germline ends. Germline V gene lookup returns CDR1 SGHVS and CDR2 FQNEAQ. The CDR3 consists of 12 residues. CDR3 coding DNA: TGTGCCAGCAGCCCAGACTACTTCGGGCTGTTTTTT. It specifies CASSPDYFGLFF.

The V call is TRBV12-3 or TRBV12-4, the J call TRBJ2-4; 10 nucleotides line up with TRBD2. V shed 3 bases and J 3 bases; nucleotides not matched to a gene: 8. The CDR3 is 17 amino acids. CDR3 in DNA: TGTGCCAGCAGTTTGTCCAGCGGGGGGGCGGGCAAAAACATTCAGTACTTC. Translating it yields CASSLSSGGAGKNIQYF.

This clonotype was seen many times. CDR3 loop: CASSWGLAGGTDTQYF. CDR3 coding DNA: TGTGCCAGCAGCTGGGGACTAGCGGGGGGAACAGATACGCAGTATTTT. J is TRBJ2-3 and V is TRBV11-3, with TRBD2 identical over 15 bases. V gave up 4 bases and J gave up 3 bases; unmatched junction bases: 2. The CDR3 has 16 amino acids. Germline V lookup: CDR1 SGHNT, CDR2 YENEEA.

The chain couples TRBV5-1 to TRBJ2-2; D gene uncertain. The germline V gene encodes CDR1 SGHRS and CDR2 YFSETQ. CDR3 length equals 16 residues. Trimming removed 5 bases from V and 0 bases from J, with 14 bases in between. This chain's CDR3 is CASRFFPGTNTGELFF. CDR3 nucleotides: TGCGCCAGCAGATTTTTCCCCGGTACGAACACCGGGGAGCTGTTTTTT. Variable domain in full (rest from reference TRBV5-1 and TRBJ2-2): KAGVTQTPRYLIKTRGQQVTLSCSPISGHRSVSWYQQTPGQGLQFLFEYFSETQRNKGNFPGRFSGRQFSNSRSEMNVSTLELGDSALYLCASRFFPGTNTGELFFGEGSRLTVL.

This clonotype was seen at least ten times. This sequence joins TRBV5-1 and TRBJ2-4; weak D call: TRBD1 (6 bases). Germline V gene data show CDR1 as SGHRS and CDR2 as YFSETQ. CDR3 length: 14 residues. V was clipped by 4 bases and J by 9 bases, with 17 bases between them. CDR3 DNA: TGCGCCAGCAGCACCGCCGGGACATCAGGCATTCAGTACTTC. This translates into CASSTAGTSGIQYF.

This clonotype was detected many times. This sequence joins TRBV11-2 and TRBJ2-3; D is undetermined. Trimming took off 5 bases at V and 2 bases at J, with 8 bases between the two ends. CDR1 and CDR2 (germline): SGHAT, FQNNGV. This CDR3 has 13 residues. CDR3 protein: CASSLALTDTQYF. DNA of the CDR3: TGTGCCAGCAGCCTCGCCCTCACAGATACGCAGTATTTT.

This clonotype appeared a few times. The rearrangement joins TRBV7-9 to TRBJ1-6; D unresolved. The CDR3 extends over 13 amino acids. V lost 2 bases to trimming and J lost 9 bases, with 8 bases between them. Germline CDR1 and CDR2: SEHNR and FQNEAQ (reference sequence). The CDR3 DNA reads as TGTGCCAGCAGCTTATTTGATGGTTCACCCCTCCACTTT. Translating it yields CASSLFDGSPLHF.

This clonotype appeared many times. This chain connects TRBV5-1 to TRBJ1-2; 7 bases match TRBD1. The V gene end was trimmed by 5 bases and the J gene end by 4 bases; junction bases not matched to a gene: 8. The CDR3 covers 14 residues. Germline values: CDR1 SGHRS, CDR2 YFSETQ. The CDR3 DNA sequence: TGCGCCAGCAGTTATACGACAGGGTCCTATGGCTACACCTTC. Protein product: CASSYTTGSYGYTF.